The 5 T cell receptor beta chains listed next were all sequenced from one sample in a study of blood T cell repertoires in COVID-19. Generated by immunoSEQ multiplex PCR, the TCRdb table keeps only in-frame clones and is missing some. The sample has approximately 500,000 clones; approximately 91% are singletons. Source material: peripheral blood. The receptors come from a woman between 45 and 60 years old with COVID-19, enrolled during active disease.

The V gene is TRBV5-1, the J gene TRBJ2-1, with D maybe TRBD1 (5 bases). Per the germline V gene, CDR1 is SGHRS and CDR2 is YFSETQ. Trimming pared 0 bases from V and 7 bases from J, leaving 14 bases between. This CDR3 has 15 amino acids. CDR3 amino acids: CASSLALGAKNEQFF. The CDR3 region has the DNA TGCGCCAGCAGCTTGGCGCTAGGGGCGAAAAATGAGCAGTTCTTC.

CDR3 protein: CATSRDRAGEVHPQYF. Written as DNA, the CDR3 is TGTGCCACCAGCAGAGATCGAGCGGGGGAAGTCCATCCGCAGTATTTT. This chain uses TRBV15 with TRBJ2-3, with 8 bases matching TRBD2. In germline, CDR1 is LNHNV, CDR2 YYDKDF (reference sequence). The junction had 12 bases not matched to a gene; V was cut back by 0 bases and J by 10 bases. The CDR3 length is 16 residues.

This sequence joins TRBV6-5 and TRBJ1-2; D may be TRBD1 (6 bases). Trimming stripped 6 bases from V and 8 bases from J, with 16 bases between. Germline V gene lookup returns CDR1 MNHEY and CDR2 SVGAGI. This CDR3 contains 13 residues. The CDR3, as DNA: TGTGCCAGCAGGATGGGGGCTTTAAGCGGCTACACCTTC. As protein: CASRMGALSGYTF.

This chain links TRBV18 with TRBJ2-6; 7 bases agree with TRBD2. Trimming took 5 bases from V and 2 from J; bases not matched to a gene: 6. CDR3 length equals 16 residues. Germline CDR1 and CDR2: KGHSH and LQKENI. The CDR3 protein is CASSTQGGAGANVLTF. The DNA for the CDR3 is TGTGCCAGCTCAACGCAGGGAGGGGCTGGGGCCAACGTCCTGACTTTC.

The chain combines TRBV6-5 with TRBJ1-2; 7 bases map to TRBD1. CDR3 length equals 15 residues. V trimming: 1 base; J trimming: 3 bases; junction bases outside the gene matches: 5. The germline CDR1 and CDR2 sequences are MNHEY and SVGAGI. The CDR3 bases are TGTGCCAGCAGTTACTTGGGCAGGGGGTACTATGGCTACACCTTC. Translated: CASSYLGRGYYGYTF.